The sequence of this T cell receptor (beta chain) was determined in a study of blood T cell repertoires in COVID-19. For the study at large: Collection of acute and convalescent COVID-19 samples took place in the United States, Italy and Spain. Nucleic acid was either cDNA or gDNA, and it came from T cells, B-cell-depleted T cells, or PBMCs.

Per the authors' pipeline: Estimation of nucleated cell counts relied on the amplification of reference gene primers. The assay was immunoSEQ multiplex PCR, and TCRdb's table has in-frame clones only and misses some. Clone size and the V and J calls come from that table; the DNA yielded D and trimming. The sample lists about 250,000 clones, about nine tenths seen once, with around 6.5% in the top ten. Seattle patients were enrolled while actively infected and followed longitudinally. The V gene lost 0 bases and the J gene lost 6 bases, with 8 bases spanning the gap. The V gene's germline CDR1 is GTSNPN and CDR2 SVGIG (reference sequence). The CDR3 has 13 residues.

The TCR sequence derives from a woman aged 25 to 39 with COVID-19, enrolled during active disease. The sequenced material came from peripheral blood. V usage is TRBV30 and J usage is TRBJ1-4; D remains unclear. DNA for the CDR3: TGTGCCTGGAGTGTTCAGTTGCATGAAAAACTGTTTTTT. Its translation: CAWSVQLHEKLFF.